The clone carrying this TCR beta chain came up a few times. The sample is drawn from a study of shared clonotypes between healthy human individuals. Sequenced by immunoSEQ multiplex PCR; TCRdb stores in-frame clones only, minus some. The sample carries roughly 510,000 clones, about 80% recorded once. The V gene's germline CDR1 is SGHRS and CDR2 YFSETQ. CDR3 length: 17 amino acids. J gave up 2 bases and V 3 bases, and 10 bases lay outside the gene matches. The chain combines TRBV5-1 with TRBJ1-1; 10 bases align to TRBD1. Material for sequencing was PBMCs. This sequence was found in a woman between 35 and 50 years old in good health. Some clones in this sample may be carry-over from other donors' samples. CDR3 nucleotides: TGCGCCAGCAGCTCACCCGGGACAGGGGCCACCAACACTGAAGCTTTCTTT. Amino acids: CASSSPGTGATNTEAFF.